This T cell receptor beta chain came from a study of shared clonotypes between healthy human individuals (dated by TCRdb to 2020 to 2021). For the wider study: The cohort comprised a couple of women and a few men aged 18 to 49 years. To estimate repertoire size and how much clonotypes are shared between individuals, the study performed deep sequencing of blood TCR repertoires from roughly five healthy adults. To increase sequencing depth and limit assay-specific biases, TCR repertoire library preparation and sequencing were carried out by different laboratories using diverse techniques. Between about 0.94 and 10 billion PBMCs per donor were obtained by leukapheresis. For each donor, CD4 naive and CD4 memory were each given three plates, CD8 naive was given two plates, and CD8 memory was given one plate. Findings and caveats that apply to the study as a whole: Based on pairwise subsampling, the degree of clonotype sharing among donors was expected to be affected by sequencing depth. Sampling was limited to blood, and TCR repertoires in tissue likely differ from TCR repertoires in blood. Larger estimated clonotype richness was generally found for naive subsets than for memory subsets. The genetic and exposure-history diversity represented was limited by the small number of donors. Approximately 5% of naive CD4, 3.5% of naive CD8, 2% to 2.5% of memory CD4, and approximately 0.39% of memory CD8 clonotypes were shared across several donors. Even with the large sequencing depth, rarefaction of the sorted-subset datasets indicated that sequencing was incomplete. Compared with non-shared clonotypes, the clonotypes found in all four sorted-subset donors had higher generation probabilities.

A note on this clone: There is no known antigen for this receptor. One base away there is no much larger clone; base qualities are not given.

Using the deep immunoSEQ assay, TCR CDR3 regions were amplified from genomic DNA by multiplex PCR. Genomic DNA extracted from each cell subset was distributed evenly over all wells of several immunoSEQ 96-well plates, and each plate served as one replicate. Each replicate PCR for sorted subsets received around 200 ng genomic DNA, equal to about 30,000 T cell genomes. The purified libraries were quantified using a Qubit 3.0 fluorometer, sized with a Bioanalyzer 2100, and then quantified again using the KAPA Library Quantification kit. A separate single-read 150-cycle Illumina NextSeq 550 flow cell was used to sequence each immunoSEQ 96-well plate. On the authors' methods: The immunoSEQ output contained only junctional sequences without quality scores, so filtering could not match that applied to full-length reads. Sequences were annotated with PyIR, a Python wrapper for IgBLAST v1.9, using IMGT germline references to assign V/J genes and CDR3. Reads were removed for weak V/J assignments (E-value above 1e-6), missing CDR3, stop codons, out-of-frame junctions, or ambiguous translated residues. V3J clonotypes were defined as sequences sharing the same inferred V gene, J gene, and CDR3 amino acid sequence. The percentage overlap between two repertoires was calculated by dividing the number of shared unique clonotypes by the size of the smaller repertoire. Three approaches were used to assess repertoire richness: RTK rarefaction, the Chao1 estimator, and Recon v2.1 estimates of unobserved clonotypes. Generation probabilities for all TCRbeta clonotypes obtained by the gDNA method from a handful of donors were computed using OLGA. The immuneACCESS repertoire file appears here via TCRdb, limited to in-frame rearrangements. These files lack a portion of the clones; in checked studies, under half of the deficit traces to unresolved V genes, and the cause of the others is not known. V, J and clone size are those of that table, while D and trimming were read from the DNA. This sample gives more than 150,000 clones in total; 90% to 95% of them show up just once. The ten most abundant clones make up more than 0.065% of the sample.

The CDR3, from cysteine to phenylalanine, totals 16 residues. This entry keeps only the CDR3 DNA: 48 bases, framed from base 1. Trimming removed 0 bases from V and 0 bases from J, leaving 11 bases between the germline ends. CDR1 and CDR2 are read off the germline V gene (reference sequence) as SGHNT and YYREEE. Healthy HIV-negative adults with no recently reported acute infections or vaccinations were included as donors. Every donor was a Caucasian adult residing in Nashville, Tennessee, USA. CD4+ T cells were enriched by magnetic negative selection; naive cells were then positively selected on CD45RA, and the negative fraction formed the memory subset. Blood was obtained by leukapheresis, after which PBMCs were separated by Ficoll-Histopaque density gradient centrifugation and cryopreserved in liquid nitrogen vapor phase. Analytical flow cytometry was used to check the purity and quantity of each magnetically sorted T cell population. Each sorted fraction had its genomic DNA isolated and then quantified by UV absorbance on a Nanodrop 2000c.

Specimen: naive CD4+ T cells sorted from blood. Interpreted using the paper, the cell subset or site label stands for: CD45RA+ positively selected. This sequence uses TRBV5-4 and TRBJ2-3; TRBD2 is perhaps the D gene, given 5 matching bases. This sequence originates from a woman aged 25 to 39 in good health. CDR3 loop: CASSLDGELSTDTQYF. At the DNA level, the sequence is TGTGCCAGCAGCTTGGACGGGGAGTTGAGCACAGATACGCAGTATTTT.